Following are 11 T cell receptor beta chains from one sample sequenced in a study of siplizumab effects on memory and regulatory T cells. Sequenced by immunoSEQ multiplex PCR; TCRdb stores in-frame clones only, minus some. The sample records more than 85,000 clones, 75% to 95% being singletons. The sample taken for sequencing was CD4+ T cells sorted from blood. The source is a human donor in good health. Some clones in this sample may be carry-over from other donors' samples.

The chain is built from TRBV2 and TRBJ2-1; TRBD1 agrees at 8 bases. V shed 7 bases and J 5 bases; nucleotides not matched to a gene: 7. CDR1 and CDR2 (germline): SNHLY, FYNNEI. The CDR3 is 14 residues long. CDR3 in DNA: TGTGCCAGCACGTGGGGGACAGGCAACAATGAGCAGTTCTTC. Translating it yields CASTWGTGNNEQFF.

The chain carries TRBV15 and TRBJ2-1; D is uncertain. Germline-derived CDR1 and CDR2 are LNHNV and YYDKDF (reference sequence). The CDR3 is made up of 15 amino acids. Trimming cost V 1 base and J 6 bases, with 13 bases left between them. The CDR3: CATSRVMTYANEQFF. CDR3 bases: TGTGCCACCAGCAGAGTAATGACATATGCCAATGAGCAGTTCTTC.

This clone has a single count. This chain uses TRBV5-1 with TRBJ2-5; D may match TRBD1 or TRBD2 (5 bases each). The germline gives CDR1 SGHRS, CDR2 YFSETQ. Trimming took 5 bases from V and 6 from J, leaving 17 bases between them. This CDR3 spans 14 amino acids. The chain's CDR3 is CASSVGDRGQTQYF. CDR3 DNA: TGCGCCAGCAGTGTGGGGGATCGAGGACAGACCCAGTACTTC.

The CDR3: CASSPKRTGALNEQYF. CDR3 DNA sequence: TGTGCCAGCTCACCTAAACGAACAGGGGCCCTTAACGAGCAGTACTTC. This chain links TRBV18 with TRBJ2-7; TRBD1 matches 7 bases. Looked up from germline, CDR1 is KGHSH and CDR2 is LQKENI. The CDR3 has 16 amino acids. With V trimmed by 3 bases and J by 5 bases, 13 bases remained unmatched.

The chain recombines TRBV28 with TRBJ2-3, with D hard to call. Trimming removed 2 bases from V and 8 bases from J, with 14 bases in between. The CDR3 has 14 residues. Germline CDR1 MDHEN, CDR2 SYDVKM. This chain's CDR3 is CASSLMGWLGTQYF. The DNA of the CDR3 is TGTGCCAGCAGTTTAATGGGATGGTTAGGTACGCAGTATTTT.

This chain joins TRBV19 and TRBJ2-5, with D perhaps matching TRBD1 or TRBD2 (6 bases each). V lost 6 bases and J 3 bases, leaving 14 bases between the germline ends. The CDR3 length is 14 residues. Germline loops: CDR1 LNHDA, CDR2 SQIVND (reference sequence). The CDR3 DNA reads TGTGCCAGTAGCACTCCCGGGGGCGAAGAGACCCAGTACTTC. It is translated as CASSTPGGEETQYF.

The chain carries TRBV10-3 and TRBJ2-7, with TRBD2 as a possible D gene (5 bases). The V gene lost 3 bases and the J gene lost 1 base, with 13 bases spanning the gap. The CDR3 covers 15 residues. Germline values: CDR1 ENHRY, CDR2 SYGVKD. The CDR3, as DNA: TGTGCCATCAGTGACCAGTCGGGGAATTCCTACGAGCAGTACTTC. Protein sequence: CAISDQSGNSYEQYF.

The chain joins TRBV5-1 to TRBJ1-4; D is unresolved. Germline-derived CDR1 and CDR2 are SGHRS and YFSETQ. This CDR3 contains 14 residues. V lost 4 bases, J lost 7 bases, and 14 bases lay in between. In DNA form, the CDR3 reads TGCGCCAGCAGCCTGGGAGGTTTGCCTGAAAAACTGTTTTTT. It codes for CASSLGGLPEKLFF.

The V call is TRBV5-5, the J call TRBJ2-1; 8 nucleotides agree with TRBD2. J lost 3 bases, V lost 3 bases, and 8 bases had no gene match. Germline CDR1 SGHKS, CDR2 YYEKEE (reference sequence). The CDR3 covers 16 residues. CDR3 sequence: CASSSRAGTSYNEQFF. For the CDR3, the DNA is TGTGCCAGCAGCTCGAGAGCCGGGACTAGCTACAATGAGCAGTTCTTC.

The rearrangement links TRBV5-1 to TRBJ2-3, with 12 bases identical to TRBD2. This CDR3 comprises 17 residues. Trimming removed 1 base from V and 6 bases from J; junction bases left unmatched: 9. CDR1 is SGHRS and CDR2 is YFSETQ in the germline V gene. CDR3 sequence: CASSLTYGTSGSDTQYF. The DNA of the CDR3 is TGCGCCAGCAGCTTGACCTACGGGACTAGCGGGTCGGATACGCAGTATTTT.

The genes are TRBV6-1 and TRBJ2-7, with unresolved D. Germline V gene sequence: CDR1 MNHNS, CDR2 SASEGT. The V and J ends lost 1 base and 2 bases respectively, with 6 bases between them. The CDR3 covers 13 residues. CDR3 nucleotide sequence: TGTGCCAGCAGTGAAGAGGTGGCCTACGAGCAGTACTTC. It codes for CASSEEVAYEQYF.